These T cell receptor beta chains were read from a single sample in a study of blood T cell repertoires in COVID-19. Only in-frame clones appear in the TCRdb table, and some are missing; sequencing was by immunoSEQ multiplex PCR. The sample holds 200,000 or so clones, 75% to 90% seen once. Sequenced sample: peripheral blood. The receptor source for this set is a man in his 70s with active or convalescent COVID-19. Each CDR3 is given with its conserved first and last residue. D genes are given only for firm matches. The size entry is marked missing in some rows and otherwise reads once, few, many or a size class.

abundance	d_gene	v_gene	len	j_gene	CDR3nt	CDR3aa
.	.	TRBV6-6	15	TRBJ2-6	TGTGCCAGCAGCTATGTCCTATCTGGGGCCAACGTCCTGACTTTC	CASSYVLSGANVLTF
once	TRBD2	TRBV9	17	TRBJ2-3	TGTGCCAGCAGCGTAGCTTCGACGGGGGGAGACACAGATACGCAGTATTTT	CASSVASTGGDTDTQYF
.	.	TRBV7-2	15	TRBJ2-2	TGTGCCAGCAGCCCCTTCAGTCCGAACACCGGGGAGCTGTTTTTT	CASSPFSPNTGELFF
.	.	TRBV18	14	TRBJ1-2	TGTGCCAGCTCCCGGACGCAGGAGGGCTATGGCTACACCTTC	CASSRTQEGYGYTF
.	TRBD1	TRBV27	13	TRBJ1-2	TGTGCCAGCAGTTTATGGGGACAGGATGGCTACACCTTC	CASSLWGQDGYTF
.	.	TRBV30	13	TRBJ1-2	TGTGCCTGGAGTCCCGACAGGAAGTATGGCTACACCTTC	CAWSPDRKYGYTF
.	TRBD2	TRBV24-1	14	TRBJ2-1	TGTGCCACCAGTGATCCCCCGCGGGGGAATGAGCAGTTCTTC	CATSDPPRGNEQFF
few	.	TRBV28	14	TRBJ2-2	TGTGCCAGCGGCGGAGTCCCGAACACCGGGGAGCTGTTTTTT	CASGGVPNTGELFF
.	TRBD1	TRBV9	15	TRBJ2-7	TGTGCCAGCAGCGTAGGGGCAGGGGGTTCCTACGAGCAGTACTTC	CASSVGAGGSYEQYF
.	TRBD2	TRBV18	16	TRBJ2-3	TGTGCCAGCTCACCTCCGGGACTAGCGGCCACAGATACGCAGTATTTT	CASSPPGLAATDTQYF
.	TRBD1	TRBV19	15	TRBJ1-5	TGTGCCAGTAGAGAGACAGGGGTGACGAATCAGCCCCAGCATTTT	CASRETGVTNQPQHF
.	.	TRBV28	15	TRBJ1-6	TGTGCCAGCACCCTAGAAGGGGGCTATAATTCACCCCTCCACTTT	CASTLEGGYNSPLHF
once	.	TRBV6-6	14	TRBJ2-5	TGTGCCAGCAGTTACTCGGGAGGACGGGAGACCCAGTACTTC	CASSYSGGRETQYF
few	TRBD1	TRBV3-1/TRBV3-2	15	TRBJ1-2	TGTGCCAGCAGCCAAGAACGGACAGGCATCTATGGCTACACCTTC	CASSQERTGIYGYTF
.	TRBD1	TRBV9	14	TRBJ2-7	TGTGCCAGCAGCCCCCGACAGGGGTCGGGCGAGCAGTACTTC	CASSPRQGSGEQYF
.	TRBD1	TRBV20-1	17	TRBJ1-3	TGCAGTGCTAGTGCCCTAAAAAACAGGGGGCTAGGAAACACCATATATTTT	CSASALKNRGLGNTIYF
many	TRBD1	TRBV24-1	16	TRBJ2-7	TGTGCCACCAGTGATTTCGGCAGGACAGGCTCCTACGAGCAGTACTTC	CATSDFGRTGSYEQYF
few	TRBD1	TRBV5-6	14	TRBJ2-5	TGTGCCAGCAAACCGAGGGACAGGGAAGAGACCCAGTACTTC	CASKPRDREETQYF
.	TRBD1	TRBV5-1	13	TRBJ1-1	TGCGCCAGCAGCTACGACAGGGGCACTGAAGCTTTCTTT	CASSYDRGTEAFF
.	TRBD2	TRBV3-1/TRBV3-2	16	TRBJ2-5	TGTGCCAGCAGCCACATCGGACTAGCGTCGACAGAGACCCAGTACTTC	CASSHIGLASTETQYF
.	TRBD2	TRBV2	18	TRBJ2-2	TGTGCCAGCAGTGCGAAACTAGCGGGGGTTGGTAACACCGGGGAGCTGTTTTTT	CASSAKLAGVGNTGELFF
.	.	TRBV3-1/TRBV3-2	15	TRBJ2-7	TGTGCCAGCAGCCAAGATCTGGGGCTCATCTACGAGCAGTACTTC	CASSQDLGLIYEQYF
.	TRBD2	TRBV6-5	14	TRBJ2-5	TGTGCCAGCAGTATAGCGGGGGGAGTGGAGACCCAGTACTTC	CASSIAGGVETQYF
.	.	TRBV14	14	TRBJ1-1	TGTGCCAGCAGCCACAGGGCCCCCAAAGCTGAAGCTTTCTTT	CASSHRAPKAEAFF
.	TRBD2	TRBV5-1	16	TRBJ2-3	TGCGCCAGCAGCTTGTCCTGGGGCGGGAGTGCAGATACGCAGTATTTT	CASSLSWGGSADTQYF